The next 7 T cell receptor beta chains were all read from a single sample in a study of identical twins (TCRdb year 2016). Library preparation was by 5' RACE. TCRdb records Illumina HiSeq 2000 as the sequencer. TCRdb reprocessed the public reads (quality trimming at Q25 with fastp, clone calling with MiXCR) and kept in-frame beta chains. Duplicate CDR3 protein sequences are folded into a single record with the most common DNA and genes. Counted in this sample were around 1.7 million distinct CDR3 sequences; about 31% of them appeared once. The top ten constitute approximately 0.25% of the sample. Sequenced: cord blood. The source of these receptors is a newborn girl in good health.

To note about this clonotype: At one boundary the junction diverges from the germline segment, which might be a read error. V usage is TRBV24-1 and J usage is TRBJ2-3, with D possibly being TRBD1 (6 bases). CDR3 size: 15 residues. Per the germline V gene, CDR1 is KGHDR and CDR2 is SFDVKD. CDR3 region: CATSDLGDNTDAQYF. In nucleotides, the CDR3 is TGTGCCACCAGTGATTTGGGGGACAACACAGATGCGCAGTATTTT.

Only a few counts were recorded for this clonotype. V gene TRBV29-1 combines with J gene TRBJ2-1, with D possibly matching TRBD2 (5 bases). This CDR3 has 16 amino acids. V was cut by 6 bases and J by 3 bases, with 21 bases left in between. Germline V gene data show CDR1 as SQVTM and CDR2 as ANQGSEA. The CDR3, as DNA: TGCAGCGTCAATGACCGGACTCAATTGAACTACAATGAGCAGTTCTTC. Its protein product is CSVNDRTQLNYNEQFF.

The chain recombines TRBV6-5 with TRBJ2-1; 7 positions match TRBD1. Germline trimming cut 2 bases from V and 6 bases from J; bases unmatched to any gene: 19. The CDR3 is 19 amino acids. Germline values: CDR1 MNHEY, CDR2 SVGAGI. The CDR3 region is CASSYPEKWSGTEGNEQFF. The CDR3 region has the DNA TGTGCCAGCAGTTACCCAGAAAAGTGGTCCGGGACAGAAGGCAATGAGCAGTTCTTC.

In this sample, this clonotype turned up a few times. This chain uses TRBV4-1 with TRBJ2-6; TRBD2 matches 10 bases. CDR1 MGHRA and CDR2 YSYEKL come from the germline V gene. V shed 7 bases and J 2 bases; nucleotides not matched to a gene: 8. The CDR3 consists of 17 residues. In nucleotides, the CDR3 is TGCGCCAGCACCAAGCCGGGACTAGCGACTGGGGCCAACGTCCTGACTTTC. Encoded protein: CASTKPGLATGANVLTF.

The chain is built from TRBV7-2 and TRBJ1-2, with D tentatively TRBD1 (6 bases). Trimming stripped 4 bases from V and 7 bases from J, with 16 bases between. The CDR3 is 14 residues long. Germline CDR1 SGHTA, CDR2 FQGNSA. For the CDR3, the DNA is TGTGCCAGCAGCTCCAGTGGGGGGGCGCGTGGCTACACCTTC. Protein: CASSSSGGARGYTF.

This clonotype came up many times. V is TRBV3-1 and J is TRBJ2-3; the match to TRBD2 covers 11 bases. Losses at the gene ends were 6 bases for V and 0 bases for J; bases not matched to a gene: 8. The CDR3 is 17 amino acids. Germline CDR1 reads LGHDT; CDR2 reads YNNKEL (reference sequence). CDR3 protein: CASSQKRTSGSTDTQYF. CDR3 nucleotide sequence: TGTGCCAGCAGTCAAAAGAGGACTAGCGGGAGCACAGATACGCAGTATTTT.

At least ten counts were recorded for this clonotype. The rearrangement uses TRBV12-3 or TRBV12-4 and TRBJ1-2, with unresolved D. The CDR3 loop spans 11 amino acids. The V and J ends lost 1 base and 8 bases respectively, with 5 bases between them. CDR3 in amino acids: CASSLGLGYTF. The CDR3 region has the DNA TGTGCCAGCAGTTTAGGGCTGGGCTACACCTTC.